These 4 T cell receptor beta chains were sequenced from one sample in a study of blood T cell repertoires in COVID-19. Measured with immunoSEQ multiplex PCR; TCRdb has only the in-frame clones, and not every one. Of under 200,000 clones listed, around nine tenths are singletons. What was sequenced was peripheral blood. Every receptor here comes from a man between 18 and 29 years old with active or convalescent COVID-19.

The chain's CDR3 is CAWSAEGTSSTDTQYF. The CDR3 nucleotides are TGTGCCTGGAGCGCAGAGGGAACTTCTAGCACAGATACGCAGTATTTT. This chain joins TRBV30 and TRBJ2-3; tentative D call: TRBD2 (5 bases). This CDR3 comprises 16 residues. Trimming removed 3 bases at V and 0 bases at J, with 16 bases between. Germline V gene sequence: CDR1 GTSNPN, CDR2 SVGIG (reference sequence).

Concerning this clone: The same CDR3 also results from other DNA sequences found in this sample. The CDR3 nucleotides are TGTGCCAGCAGCTCAGGGGGTGAGCAGTTCTTC. Protein: CASSSGGEQFF. The V call is TRBV7-3, the J call TRBJ2-1, with TRBD1 matching 7 bases. J gave up 9 bases and V 4 bases, and 0 bases lay outside the gene matches. Germline values: CDR1 SGHTA, CDR2 FQGTGA. This CDR3 spans 11 amino acids.

The V call is TRBV5-6, the J call TRBJ1-3; D is undetermined. The germline V gene encodes CDR1 SGHDT and CDR2 YYEEEE. Trimming cost V 5 bases and J 0 bases, with 12 bases left between them. The CDR3 length is 15 residues. The CDR3 reads CASRAGPSSGNTIYF. DNA for the CDR3: TGTGCCAGCAGAGCGGGTCCTAGCTCTGGAAACACCATATATTTT.

The chain carries TRBV13 and TRBJ1-2; TRBD1 agrees at 9 bases. In germline, CDR1 is PRHDT, CDR2 FYEKMQ (reference sequence). The CDR3 totals 18 residues. V was pared by 0 bases and J by 3 bases, with 11 bases of the junction left unmatched. CDR3 nucleotide sequence: TGTGCCAGCAGCTTAGGCCTGGCCGGGGGACAGGGAGACTATGGCTACACCTTC. Residues: CASSLGLAGGQGDYGYTF.